This is a list of T cell receptor beta chains from one sample in a study of blood T cell repertoires in COVID-19. TCRdb's copy holds only in-frame clones and misses some; the assay was immunoSEQ multiplex PCR. Seen here are under 150,000 clones, around three quarters observed once, and the top ten hold about 4%. Sequences were obtained from peripheral blood. The receptor set was obtained from a man between 60 and 70 years old with acute or convalescent COVID-19. CDR3s include the opening cysteine and the closing phenylalanine or tryptophan. D genes are given only for firm matches. Not every row has a clone size; where given, it reads once, few, many or a size class.

>.|TRBD1|TRBJ2-1|TRBV6-5
TGTGCCAGCAGTTCAGACAGGGGGACCTACAATGAGCAGTTCTTC
CASSSDRGTYNEQFF
>.|TRBD1|TRBJ2-3|TRBV3-1/TRBV3-2
TGTGCCAGCAGCAGAACGGGACAGCGAAGCACAGATACGCAGTATTTT
CASSRTGQRSTDTQYF
>.|.|TRBJ2-6|TRBV28
TGTGCCAGCAGCCCTCCCCGACTAGATCGCTCTGGGGCCAACGTCCTGACTTTC
CASSPPRLDRSGANVLTF
>.|.|TRBJ1-2|TRBV19
TGTGCCAGTAGTATAGTGGGAGATGCCGATAACTATGGCTACACCTTC
CASSIVGDADNYGYTF
>.|.|TRBJ2-3|TRBV28
TGTGCCAGCAGTTTGTTAGCGGACACAGATACGCAGTATTTT
CASSLLADTDTQYF
>.|TRBD1|TRBJ1-1|TRBV2
TGTGCCAGCAGTGCTTCTGACAGGGGAGGGAAAGCTTTCTTT
CASSASDRGGKAFF
>.|.|TRBJ1-1|TRBV7-9
TGTGCCAGCACCCCGACAGCGAACACTGAAGCTTTCTTT
CASTPTANTEAFF
>.|TRBD2|TRBJ2-3|TRBV19
TGTGCCAGTAGTCGGGGACTAGCGGGAGAGGCAATTAGAACAGATACGCAGTATTTT
CASSRGLAGEAIRTDTQYF
>.|TRBD1|TRBJ2-7|TRBV2
TGTGCCAGCAGTGAAGATGGGACAGAGATCGACGAGCAGTACTTC
CASSEDGTEIDEQYF
>.|.|TRBJ2-1|TRBV11-2
TGTGCCAGCAGATCCCCCGGGACATCCTCCTACAATGAGCAGTTCTTC
CASRSPGTSSYNEQFF
>.|.|TRBJ1-4|TRBV7-9
TGTGCCAGCAGCTTACACGGGCGGGGGGGTTTCGAAAAACTGTTTTTT
CASSLHGRGGFEKLFF
>once|.|TRBJ2-3|TRBV24-1
TGTGCCACCAGTAGTAGCGCAGGCACAGATACGCAGTATTTT
CATSSSAGTDTQYF
>once|TRBD2|TRBJ2-7|TRBV3-1/TRBV3-2
TGTGCCAGCAGCCAAGATCCAACTAGCGGGGCCTCTAGGGAGCAGTACTTC
CASSQDPTSGASREQYF
>.|TRBD1|TRBJ1-1|TRBV28
TGTGCCAGCAGGCCTGGGACAGACAACACGGAAGCTTTCTTT
CASRPGTDNTEAFF
>.|TRBD2|TRBJ2-5|TRBV18
TGTGCCAGCTCACCACCTCCGGGACTAGCGGGCATGTGGGAGACCCAGTACTTC
CASSPPPGLAGMWETQYF
>.|.|TRBJ2-3|TRBV19
TGTGCCAGTAGTATATTTCCCGGGAGCACAGATACGCAGTATTTT
CASSIFPGSTDTQYF
>.|.|TRBJ2-3|TRBV12-3/TRBV12-4
TGTGCCAGCAGTTTCGGGGCAGATACGCAGTATTTT
CASSFGADTQYF
>.|.|TRBJ2-6|TRBV28
TGTGCCAGCGACAGGCACTCTGGGGCCAACGTCCTGACTTTC
CASDRHSGANVLTF
>.|TRBD2|TRBJ2-1|TRBV19
TGTGCCAGTAGTATCCGATCGGGGGGGATTGAGCAGTTCTTC
CASSIRSGGIEQFF
>.|.|TRBJ2-5|TRBV5-8
TGTGCCAGCAGCTTGGTCGGGGTGGGGACCCAGTACTTC
CASSLVGVGTQYF
>.|.|TRBJ2-2|TRBV19
TGTGCCAGTAAGAGGGGGGGGGAGCTGTTTTTT
CASKRGGELFF
>.|TRBD2|TRBJ2-7|TRBV6-5
TGTGCCAGCAGTTACGGGGGCACTAGCGGGGACTACGAGCAGTACTTC
CASSYGGTSGDYEQYF
>once|TRBD2|TRBJ2-7|TRBV30
TGTGCCTGGAGTGTACCGGGACTAGCAACCGAGCAGTACTTC
CAWSVPGLATEQYF
>.|TRBD1|TRBJ1-1|TRBV7-3
TGTGCCAGCAGCTTCGGACAGGGCATGAACACTGAAGCTTTCTTT
CASSFGQGMNTEAFF
>.|TRBD2|TRBJ2-7|TRBV3-1/TRBV3-2
TGTGCCAGCAGCCAATGGCAAGCGGGAGGGCTACGACGGCAGTACTTC
CASSQWQAGGLRRQYF
>.|.|TRBJ1-5|TRBV5-6
TGTGCCAGCAGCTCCGCCGGGTCCCTAGGCAATCAGCCCCAGCATTTT
CASSSAGSLGNQPQHF
>few|.|TRBJ1-4|TRBV12-5
TGTGCTAGTGGTTTGGGACAGCTATTGAATGAAAAACTGTTTTTT
CASGLGQLLNEKLFF
>.|TRBD1|TRBJ1-4|TRBV5-1
TGCGCCAGCAGCGAGAGAGGGACAGGTTTCCGTGAAAAACTGTTTTTT
CASSERGTGFREKLFF
>many|.|TRBJ2-7|TRBV7-3
TGTGCCAGCAGCTTAGACCGAGGGCCCTACGAGCAGTACTTC
CASSLDRGPYEQYF
>few|TRBD2|TRBJ2-1|TRBV27
TGTGCCAGCAGTATACTAGCGAACTCCTACAATGAGCAGTTCTTC
CASSILANSYNEQFF
>.|TRBD1|TRBJ2-7|TRBV27
TGTGCCAGCAAAATGGGACAGGCAAACTCCTACGAGCAGTACTTC
CASKMGQANSYEQYF
>.|TRBD1|TRBJ1-1|TRBV5-1
TGCGCCAGCAGCCCCACAGGGGGCAACACTGAAGCTTTCTTT
CASSPTGGNTEAFF
>.|.|TRBJ1-5|TRBV19
TGTGCCAGTAGTATCGGCGGGCTGAGCAATCAGCCCCAGCATTTT
CASSIGGLSNQPQHF
>.|.|TRBJ1-1|TRBV6-5
TGTGCCAGCAGCTATATACAGGGTTGGAACACTGAAGCTTTCTTT
CASSYIQGWNTEAFF
>.|.|TRBJ2-2|TRBV19
TGTGCCAGTAGTACCGCCGGGGAGCTGTTTTTT
CASSTAGELFF
>few|TRBD2|TRBJ2-7|TRBV28
TGTGCCAGCTTGGGACTAGCGGGAGAGCGCTCCTACGAGCAGTACTTC
CASLGLAGERSYEQYF
>.|.|TRBJ2-1|TRBV3-1/TRBV3-2
TGTGCCAGCAGCCAAGGAGGAGCAGATTCGGTTGAGCAGTTCTTC
CASSQGGADSVEQFF
>.|.|TRBJ1-3|TRBV9
TGTGCCAGCAGCGTAGGGTGGGCAGCCTCTGGAAACACCATATATTTT
CASSVGWAASGNTIYF
>.|TRBD1|TRBJ1-4|TRBV28
TGTGCCAGCAGCACAGGGGGCGCTTATGATAATGAAAAACTGTTTTTT
CASSTGGAYDNEKLFF
>.|TRBD2|TRBJ2-5|TRBV18
TGTGCCAGCTCACCAGTCGGGAGGGCCTCCCAAGAGACCCAGTACTTC
CASSPVGRASQETQYF
>.|.|TRBJ1-1|TRBV5-4
TGTGCCAGCAGCCCAGATAATAGGGGAGCTTTCTTT
CASSPDNRGAFF
>.|.|TRBJ1-2|TRBV2
TGTGCCCAGCGGGGGGGAGGGTATGGCTACACCTTC
CAQRGGGYGYTF
>.|.|TRBJ1-5|TRBV4-1
TGCGCCAGCAGCCAAGATGGGGGCGGCAATCAGCCCCAGCATTTT
CASSQDGGGNQPQHF
>.|.|TRBJ1-2|TRBV6-1
TGTGCCAGCAGTGAACAGGGGCGATATGGCTACACCTTC
CASSEQGRYGYTF
>few|.|TRBJ1-2|TRBV6-1
TGTGCCAGCAGTGAATTGTCCCCTGGAGGGGTCGGCTACACCTTC
CASSELSPGGVGYTF
>.|.|TRBJ2-3|TRBV7-9
TGTGCCAGCAGCTTAGGGGTTGGGGGGAGAACAGCAGATACGCAGTATTTT
CASSLGVGGRTADTQYF
>.|TRBD2|TRBJ2-2|TRBV3-1/TRBV3-2
TGTGCCAGCAGCCTAGCGGGAGGGCCAGGAGGATCCGGGGAGCTGTTTTTT
CASSLAGGPGGSGELFF
>.|TRBD2|TRBJ2-1|TRBV11-1
TGTGCCAGCAGCGGACTAGCGGGGGGTGAGCAGTTCTTC
CASSGLAGGEQFF
>.|.|TRBJ1-1|TRBV6-1
TGTGCCAGCAGTGAAGCGTTCCCCAGGCAGTCTTTCTTT
CASSEAFPRQSFF
>.|TRBD1|TRBJ1-6|TRBV28
TGTGCCAGCAGTCCCAACGGACAGGGGTATTCACCCCTCCACTTT
CASSPNGQGYSPLHF
>.|TRBD2|TRBJ2-7|TRBV28
TGTGCCAGCAGTGTATGGGGGAGGGCCCTATACGAGCAGTACTTC
CASSVWGRALYEQYF
>.|TRBD2|TRBJ2-2|TRBV24-1
TGTGCCACCAGTGATTTGACTAGCGGGAACACCGGGGAGCTGTTTTTT
CATSDLTSGNTGELFF
>.|TRBD1|TRBJ1-2|TRBV6-5
TGTGCCAGCAGTTCCCGAGGGACAGCCGCTAACTATGGCTACACCTTC
CASSSRGTAANYGYTF
>few|TRBD1|TRBJ1-6|TRBV3-1/TRBV3-2
TGTGCCAGCAGCCAAGGGGACAGGAGTTATTCACCCCTCCACTTT
CASSQGDRSYSPLHF
>few|TRBD2|TRBJ2-5|TRBV11-2
TGTGCCAGCAGCTTAGCGTATAGCGGGGGAGAGACCCAGTACTTC
CASSLAYSGGETQYF
>once|TRBD1|TRBJ1-2|TRBV19
TGTGCCAGTAGTGTGGGACAGATTAACTATGGCTACACCTTC
CASSVGQINYGYTF
>.|TRBD1|TRBJ2-2|TRBV7-3
TGTGCCAGCAGCCCGACCCGGACAGGGAACACCGGGGAGCTGTTTTTT
CASSPTRTGNTGELFF
>.|.|TRBJ2-2|TRBV7-9
TGTGCCAGCAGCTTAGATTCAGGGGTCACCGGGGAGCTGTTTTTT
CASSLDSGVTGELFF
>.|TRBD1|TRBJ2-7|TRBV7-9
TGTGCCAGCAGGGGGACAGGGTTGGGGAGCGAGCAGTACTTC
CASRGTGLGSEQYF
>.|.|TRBJ2-7|TRBV6-1
TGTGCCAGCAGTGAAACGGGAATCTACGAGCAGTACTTC
CASSETGIYEQYF